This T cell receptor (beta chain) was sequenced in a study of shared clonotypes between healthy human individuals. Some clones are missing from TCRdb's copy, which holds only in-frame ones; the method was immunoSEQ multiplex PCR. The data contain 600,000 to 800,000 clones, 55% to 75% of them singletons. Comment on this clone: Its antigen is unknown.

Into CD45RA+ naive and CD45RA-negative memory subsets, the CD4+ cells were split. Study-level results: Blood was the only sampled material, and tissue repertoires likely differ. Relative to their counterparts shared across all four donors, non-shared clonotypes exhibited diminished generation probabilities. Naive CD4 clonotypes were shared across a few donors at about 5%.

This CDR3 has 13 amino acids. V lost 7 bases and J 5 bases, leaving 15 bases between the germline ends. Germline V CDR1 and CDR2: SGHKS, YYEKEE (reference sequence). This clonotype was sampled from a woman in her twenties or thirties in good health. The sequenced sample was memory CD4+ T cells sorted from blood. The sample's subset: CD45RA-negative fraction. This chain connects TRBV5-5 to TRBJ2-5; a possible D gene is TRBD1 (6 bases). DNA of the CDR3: TGTGCCAGCGGAAGGGGGTTGACGGAGACCCAGTACTTC. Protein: CASGRGLTETQYF.